This T cell receptor beta chain was identified during a study of blood T cell repertoires in COVID-19. Everyone who took part was 18 to 89 years old, and they came from some 23 US areas. Each participant's cohort was designated according to participant-reported clinical history. Germline V gives CDR1 MGHDK, CDR2 SYGVNS. Between the trimmed V and J ends, which lost 8 bases and 2 bases, there was a span of 16 bases. This CDR3 has 15 residues. Profiled with immunoSEQ multiplex PCR; TCRdb holds only in-frame clones, not every one. Counted here are 270,000 or so clones, about nine tenths occurring once; the ten biggest clones make up about 4%.

Sequencing was done on a sample of PBMCs or T cells enriched from blood (not recorded which). The genes are TRBV25-1 and TRBJ2-1; D gene unclear. This TCR came from a woman aged 25-40 years with acute COVID-19. The CDR3 is CASQALAETYNEQFF. The CDR3 DNA reads TGTGCCAGCCAGGCTCTGGCAGAAACCTACAATGAGCAGTTCTTC.